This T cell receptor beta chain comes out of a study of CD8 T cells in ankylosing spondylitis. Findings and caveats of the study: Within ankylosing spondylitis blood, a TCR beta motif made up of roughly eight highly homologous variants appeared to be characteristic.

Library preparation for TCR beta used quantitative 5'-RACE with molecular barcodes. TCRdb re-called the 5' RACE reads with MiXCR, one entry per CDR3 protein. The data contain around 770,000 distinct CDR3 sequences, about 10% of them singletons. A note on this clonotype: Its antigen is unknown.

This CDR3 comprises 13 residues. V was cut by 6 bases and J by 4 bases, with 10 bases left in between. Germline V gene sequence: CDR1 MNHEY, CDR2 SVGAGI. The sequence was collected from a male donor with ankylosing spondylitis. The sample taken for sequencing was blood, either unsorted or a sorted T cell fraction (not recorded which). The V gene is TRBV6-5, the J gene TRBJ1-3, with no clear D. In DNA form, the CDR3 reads TGTGCCAGCAGCACGGGCGCGGGAAACACCATATATTTT. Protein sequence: CASSTGAGNTIYF.